This T cell receptor beta chain was sequenced in a study of blood T cells in healthy people across ages. The second PCR ran 7 to 11 cycles with a sample-barcoded 5' primer and J-beta primers. TCRdb reprocessed the 5' RACE reads via MiXCR and lists one record per CDR3 protein. The table has 1 million or so distinct CDR3 sequences, around 45% seen once; the top ten hold 15% to 20%. V shed 4 bases, J shed 4 bases, and the junction held 9 bases outside the gene matches. Looked up from germline, CDR1 is SGHRS and CDR2 is YFSETQ. This CDR3 contains 15 residues. Input material: blood. This receptor was identified in a woman aged 55-75 years in good health. V is TRBV5-1 and J is TRBJ1-2, with 8 bases aligning to TRBD1. This chain's CDR3 is CASSESPGQVYGYTF. The DNA for the CDR3 is TGCGCCAGCAGCGAAAGCCCGGGACAGGTCTATGGCTACACCTTC.